This T cell receptor beta chain came from a study of CD8 T cell repertoires and HIV-1 epitope variants. Study overall: Twenty-five autologous and known Gag and Nef epitope variant peptides each stimulated T cells separately. T cells were cultured for about 9 days with cytokines added on days 3 and 7.

Worth noting for this clone: Its antigen is currently unknown.

Survey-depth immunoSEQ sequencing covered TCR beta CDR3 regions. The data were produced by immunoSEQ multiplex PCR, yet TCRdb's version contains in-frame clones alone and is incomplete. The table has under 3,500 clones, 67% seen once. Germline V lookup: CDR1 MNHEY, CDR2 SVGAGI. The CDR3 is made up of 14 amino acids. V dropped 2 bases and J dropped 4; count of bases not matched to a gene: 4. The chain has TRBV6-5 and TRBJ1-1; TRBD1 aligns across 7 bases. The sequenced material came from cultured CD8+ T cells derived from PBMCs. The TCR comes from a male donor with HIV. Here the CDR3 reads CASSYTGQSTEAFF. The DNA for the CDR3 is TGTGCCAGCAGTTACACGGGACAGAGCACTGAAGCTTTCTTT.